This entry describes one T cell receptor (beta chain). The data were obtained in a study of CD8 T cells in Susac syndrome. This CDR3 contains 14 residues. J was trimmed by 4 bases and V by 1 base; bases with no gene match: 4. Germline CDR1 and CDR2: GTSNPN and SVGIG (reference sequence). Random hexamers served to reverse transcribe roughly 0.5 to 1 ug RNA. Across 54 Vbeta and 13 Jbeta, TCR beta CDR3 was amplified with immunoSEQ multiplex PCR. Using its own MiXCR run on the immunoSEQ multiplex PCR reads, TCRdb lists one record per CDR3 protein. The data contain some 150,000 distinct CDR3 sequences, about 94% of them singletons.

The J gene is TRBJ2-5, the V gene TRBV30, with 9 bases aligning to TRBD2. This sequence originates from a human donor in good health. The sequenced sample consisted of CD8+ T cells from PBMCs. The CDR3 DNA reads TGTGCCTGGAGTGCCGGTAGCGGGAGAGAGACCCAGTACTTC. Translating gives CAWSAGSGRETQYF.